This T cell receptor beta chain was recovered during a study of blood T cell repertoires in COVID-19. Study-level information: Acute and convalescent COVID-19 samples came from the United States, Italy and Spain. PBMCs, B-cell-depleted T cells, or T cells provided the cDNA or gDNA that made up the material.

The CDR3 consists of 15 residues. V lost 3 bases to trimming and J lost 3 bases, with 13 bases between them. CDR1 and CDR2 (germline): SGHKS, YYEKEE (reference sequence). Authors' data handling: Reference gene primers were amplified, and this amplification served to estimate nucleated cell counts. TCRdb's copy holds only in-frame clones and misses some; the assay was immunoSEQ multiplex PCR. V, J and clone size derive from that table, while D and trimming were established from the DNA sequence. The sample holds about 99,000 clones, roughly 87% seen once. The sequencing input was peripheral blood. V usage is TRBV5-5 and J usage is TRBJ1-5; maybe TRBD1 (6 bases). The receptor comes from a human donor in a cohort sampled during active COVID-19. CDR3 sequence reads: CASSSTGIYNQPQHF. In DNA, the CDR3 is TGTGCCAGCAGCTCCACAGGGATTTACAATCAGCCCCAGCATTTT.